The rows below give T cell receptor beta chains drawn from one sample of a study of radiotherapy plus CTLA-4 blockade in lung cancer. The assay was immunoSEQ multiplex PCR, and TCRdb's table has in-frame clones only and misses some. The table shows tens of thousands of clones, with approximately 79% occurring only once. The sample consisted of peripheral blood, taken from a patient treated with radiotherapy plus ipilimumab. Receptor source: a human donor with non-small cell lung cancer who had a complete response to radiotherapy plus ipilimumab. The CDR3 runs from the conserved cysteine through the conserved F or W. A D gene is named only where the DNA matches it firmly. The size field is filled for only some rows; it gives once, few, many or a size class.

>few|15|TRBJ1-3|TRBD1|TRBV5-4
CASSRNRDRADTIYF
TGTGCCAGCAGCCGGAACCGGGACAGGGCGGACACCATATATTTT
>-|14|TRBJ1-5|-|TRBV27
CASSFAGNNQPQHF
TGTGCCAGCAGTTTCGCAGGGAACAATCAGCCCCAGCATTTT
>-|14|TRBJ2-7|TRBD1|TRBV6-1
CASSNHRGPTEQYF
TGTGCCAGCAGTAATCACAGGGGGCCGACCGAGCAGTACTTC
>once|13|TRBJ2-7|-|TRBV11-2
CASSATGSHEQYF
TGTGCCAGCAGCGCCACAGGGTCTCACGAGCAGTACTTC
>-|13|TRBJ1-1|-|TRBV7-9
CASSFGGVTEAFF
TGTGCCAGCAGCTTCGGGGGAGTCACTGAAGCTTTCTTT
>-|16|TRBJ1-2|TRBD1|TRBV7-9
CASSSDGTGLLYGYTF
TGTGCCAGCAGCTCTGACGGGACAGGGCTCCTATATGGCTACACCTTC
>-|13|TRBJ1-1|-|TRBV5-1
CASSLSGDTEAFF
TGCGCCAGCAGCTTGTCTGGAGACACTGAAGCTTTCTTT
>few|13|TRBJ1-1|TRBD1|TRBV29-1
CSVGDRGGTEAFF
TGCAGCGTCGGGGACAGGGGCGGCACTGAAGCTTTCTTT
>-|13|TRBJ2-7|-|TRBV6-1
CASTRSTSYEQYF
TGTGCCAGCACCCGGAGTACCTCCTACGAGCAGTACTTC
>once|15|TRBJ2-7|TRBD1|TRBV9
CASSVGWTGAYEQYF
TGTGCCAGCAGCGTAGGATGGACAGGGGCTTACGAGCAGTACTTC
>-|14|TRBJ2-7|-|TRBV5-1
CASSSLGTAYEQYF
TGCGCCAGCAGCTCCCTCGGGACTGCTTACGAGCAGTACTTC
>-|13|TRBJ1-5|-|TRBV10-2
CASRSYSNQPQHF
TGCGCCAGCAGAAGCTATAGCAATCAGCCCCAGCATTTT
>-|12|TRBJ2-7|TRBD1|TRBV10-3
CATRDRSYEQYF
TGTGCCACGAGGGACAGATCCTACGAGCAGTACTTC
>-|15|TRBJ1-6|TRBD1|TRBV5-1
CASSLRTGLNSPLHF
TGCGCCAGCAGCTTGAGGACAGGGCTGAATTCACCCCTCCACTTT
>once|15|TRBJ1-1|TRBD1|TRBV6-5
CASSYSRDRGLAAFF
TGTGCCAGCAGTTACTCGCGGGACAGGGGTTTAGCAGCTTTCTTT
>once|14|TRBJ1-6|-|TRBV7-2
CASTLHGTESPLHF
TGTGCCAGCACCCTACATGGCACGGAGTCACCCCTCCACTTT
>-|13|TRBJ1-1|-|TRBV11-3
CASSKEPNTEAFF
TGTGCCAGCAGCAAGGAGCCTAACACTGAAGCTTTCTTT
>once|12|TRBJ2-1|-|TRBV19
CASSEFYNEQFF
TGTGCCAGTAGCGAGTTTTACAATGAGCAGTTCTTC
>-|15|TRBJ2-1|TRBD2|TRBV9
CASSVDGRAGNEQFF
TGTGCCAGCAGCGTTGACGGGAGGGCCGGCAATGAGCAGTTCTTC
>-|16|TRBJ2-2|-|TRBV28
CASSLFRQSNTGELFF
TGTGCCAGCAGTTTATTCCGACAGTCAAACACCGGGGAGCTGTTTTTT
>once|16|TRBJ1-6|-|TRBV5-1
CASSPTLGGYNSPLHF
TGCGCCAGCAGCCCAACGTTAGGGGGCTATAATTCACCCCTCCACTTT
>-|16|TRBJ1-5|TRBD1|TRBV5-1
CASSTGTGGRNQPQHF
TGCGCCAGCAGCACGGGGACAGGGGGCCGCAATCAGCCCCAGCATTTT
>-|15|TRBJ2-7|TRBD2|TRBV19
CASSIAGEGSYEQYF
TGTGCCAGTAGTATTGCTGGGGAGGGATCCTACGAGCAGTACTTC
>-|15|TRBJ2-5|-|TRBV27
CASRGVARGGETQYF
TGTGCCAGCAGGGGAGTGGCTAGGGGGGGGGAGACCCAGTACTTC
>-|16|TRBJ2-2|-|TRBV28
CASSSYGTQGTGELFF
TGTGCCAGCAGTTCCTATGGAACCCAGGGCACCGGGGAGCTGTTTTTT
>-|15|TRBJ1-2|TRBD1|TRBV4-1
CASSQDPGGNYGYTF
TGCGCCAGCAGCCAAGATCCAGGGGGTAACTATGGCTACACCTTC
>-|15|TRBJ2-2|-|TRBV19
CASSIGRGRTGELFF
TGTGCCAGTAGTATAGGTAGGGGGAGAACCGGGGAGCTGTTTTTT
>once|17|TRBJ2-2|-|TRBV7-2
CASSQNPTGTNTGELFF
TGTGCCAGCAGCCAAAATCCCACCGGGACGAACACCGGGGAGCTGTTTTTT
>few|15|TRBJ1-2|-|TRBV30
CAWSVPDRPNYGYTF
TGTGCCTGGAGTGTACCAGACAGACCTAACTATGGCTACACCTTC
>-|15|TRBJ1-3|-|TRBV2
CASRSQGSFGNTIYF
TGTGCCAGCAGGTCGCAGGGGTCTTTTGGAAACACCATATATTTT
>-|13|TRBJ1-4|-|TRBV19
CASSDRFNEKLFF
TGTGCCAGTAGTGACAGGTTTAATGAAAAACTGTTTTTT
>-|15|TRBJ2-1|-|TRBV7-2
CASSLDSTIPNEQFF
TGTGCCAGCAGCTTAGACAGCACGATTCCCAATGAGCAGTTCTTC
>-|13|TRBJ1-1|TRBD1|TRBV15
CATSTPQGARAFF
TGTGCCACCAGCACCCCCCAGGGGGCACGGGCTTTCTTT
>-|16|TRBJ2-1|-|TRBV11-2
CASSFFGGVGFGEQFF
TGTGCCAGCAGCTTCTTTGGCGGGGTGGGATTCGGTGAGCAGTTCTTC
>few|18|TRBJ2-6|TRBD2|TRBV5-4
CASSLLLAVESGANVLTF
TGTGCCAGCAGCCTACTACTAGCGGTGGAATCCGGGGCCAACGTCCTGACTTTC
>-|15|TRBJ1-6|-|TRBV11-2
CASSLDRAFNSPLHF
TGTGCCAGCAGCTTAGACAGGGCCTTCAATTCACCCCTCCACTTT
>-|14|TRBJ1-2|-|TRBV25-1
CASSESPRGYGYTF
TGTGCCAGCAGTGAAAGCCCCCGGGGCTATGGCTACACCTTC
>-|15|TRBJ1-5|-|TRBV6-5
CASSYSIYSNQPQHF
TGTGCCAGCAGTTACTCGATCTATAGCAATCAGCCCCAGCATTTT
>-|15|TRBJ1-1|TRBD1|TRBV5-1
CASSLTGTGRTEAFF
TGCGCCAGCAGCTTGACCGGGACAGGGAGGACTGAAGCTTTCTTT
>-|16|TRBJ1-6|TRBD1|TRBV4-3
CASSQEYRGSGSPLHF
TGCGCCAGCAGCCAAGAATACAGGGGGAGTGGTTCACCCCTCCACTTT
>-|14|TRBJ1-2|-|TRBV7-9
CASSLAQGLYGYTF
TGTGCCAGCAGCTTAGCGCAGGGTCTCTATGGCTACACCTTC
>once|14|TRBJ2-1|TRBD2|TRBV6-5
CASRGGLALNEQFF
TGTGCCAGCAGAGGGGGACTAGCGTTGAATGAGCAGTTCTTC
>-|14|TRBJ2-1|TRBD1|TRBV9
CASSPRDRGPEQFF
TGTGCCAGCAGCCCCCGGGACAGGGGGCCAGAGCAGTTCTTC
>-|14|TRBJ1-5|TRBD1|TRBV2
CATSRDRFNQPQHF
TGTGCCACCTCTAGGGACAGGTTTAATCAGCCCCAGCATTTT
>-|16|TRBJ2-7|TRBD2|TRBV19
CASSFLGASGDYEQYF
TGTGCCAGTAGCTTTCTGGGGGCTAGCGGGGATTACGAGCAGTACTTC
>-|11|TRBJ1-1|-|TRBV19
CASILRNEAFF
TGTGCCAGTATCCTACGTAATGAAGCTTTCTTT
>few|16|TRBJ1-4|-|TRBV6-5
CASSYSKSALQRELFF
TGTGCCAGCAGTTACTCGAAAAGCGCCCTCCAGAGGGAACTGTTTTTT
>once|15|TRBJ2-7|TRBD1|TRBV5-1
CASSLAYRQGEEQYF
TGCGCCAGCAGCTTGGCCTATCGACAGGGGGAAGAGCAGTACTTC